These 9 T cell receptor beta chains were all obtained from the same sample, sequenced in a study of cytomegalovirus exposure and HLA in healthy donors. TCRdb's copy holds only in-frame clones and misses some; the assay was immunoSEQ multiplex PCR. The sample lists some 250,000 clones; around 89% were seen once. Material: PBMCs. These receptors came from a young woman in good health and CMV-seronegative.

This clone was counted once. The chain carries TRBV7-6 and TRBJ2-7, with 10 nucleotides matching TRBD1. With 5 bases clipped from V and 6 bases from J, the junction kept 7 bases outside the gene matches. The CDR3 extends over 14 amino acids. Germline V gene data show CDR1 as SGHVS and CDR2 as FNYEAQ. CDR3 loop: CASSQRDRGLEQYF. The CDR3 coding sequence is TGTGCCAGCAGCCAACGGGACAGGGGTCTCGAGCAGTACTTC. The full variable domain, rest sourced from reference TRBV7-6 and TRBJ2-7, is GAGVSQSPRYKVTKRGQDVALRCDPISGHVSLYWYRQALGQGPEFLTYFNYEAQQDKSGLPNDRFSAERPEGSISTLTIQRTEQRDSAMYRCASSQRDRGLEQYFGPGTRLTVT.

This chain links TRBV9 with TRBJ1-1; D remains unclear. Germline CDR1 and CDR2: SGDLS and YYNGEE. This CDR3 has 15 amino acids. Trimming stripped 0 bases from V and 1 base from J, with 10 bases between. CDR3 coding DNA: TGTGCCAGCAGCGTAGGTGGCAGTACGAACACTGAAGCTTTCTTT. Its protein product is CASSVGGSTNTEAFF.

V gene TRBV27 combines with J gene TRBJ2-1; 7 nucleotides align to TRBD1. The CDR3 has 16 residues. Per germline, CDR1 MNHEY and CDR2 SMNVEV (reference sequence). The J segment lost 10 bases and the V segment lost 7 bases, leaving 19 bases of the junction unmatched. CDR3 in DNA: TGTGCCAGCAAGCTTCTTCGACAGGGATCACCTGCAGAGCAGTTCTTC. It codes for CASKLLRQGSPAEQFF.

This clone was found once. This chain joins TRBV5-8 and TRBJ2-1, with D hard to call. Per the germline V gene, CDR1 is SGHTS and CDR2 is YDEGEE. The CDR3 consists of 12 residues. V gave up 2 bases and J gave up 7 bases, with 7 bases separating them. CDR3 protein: CASSFNLNEQFF. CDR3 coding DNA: TGTGCCAGCAGCTTTAATCTGAATGAGCAGTTCTTC.

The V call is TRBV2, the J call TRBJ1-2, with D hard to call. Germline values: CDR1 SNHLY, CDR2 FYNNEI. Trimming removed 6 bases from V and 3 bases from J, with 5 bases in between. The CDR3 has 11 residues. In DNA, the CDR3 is TGTGCCAGCAGGGACTACTATGGCTACACCTTC. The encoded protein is CASRDYYGYTF.

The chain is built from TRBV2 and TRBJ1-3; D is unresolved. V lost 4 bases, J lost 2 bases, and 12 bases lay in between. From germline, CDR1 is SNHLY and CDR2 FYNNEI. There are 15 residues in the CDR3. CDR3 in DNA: TGTGCCAGCAGTGTTCACACCGGGGCTGGAAACACCATATATTTT. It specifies CASSVHTGAGNTIYF.

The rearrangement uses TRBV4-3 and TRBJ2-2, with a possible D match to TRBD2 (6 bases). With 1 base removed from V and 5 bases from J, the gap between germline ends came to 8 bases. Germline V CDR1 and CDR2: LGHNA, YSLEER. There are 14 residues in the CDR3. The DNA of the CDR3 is TGCGCCAGCAGCCAAGTGGGGGGTACCGGGGAGCTGTTTTTT. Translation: CASSQVGGTGELFF.

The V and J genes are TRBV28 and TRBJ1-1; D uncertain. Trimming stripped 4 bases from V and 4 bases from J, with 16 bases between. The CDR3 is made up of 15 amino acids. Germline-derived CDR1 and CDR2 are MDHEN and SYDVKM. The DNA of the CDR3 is TGTGCCAGCAGTTCATCGCGAGGGATGGCCACTGAAGCTTTCTTT. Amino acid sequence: CASSSSRGMATEAFF.

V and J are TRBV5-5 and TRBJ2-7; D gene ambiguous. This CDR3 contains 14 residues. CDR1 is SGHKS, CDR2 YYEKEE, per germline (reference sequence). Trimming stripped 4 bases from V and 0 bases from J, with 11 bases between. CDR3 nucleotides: TGTGCCAGCAGCCTCGACCTTAGCTCCTACGAGCAGTACGTC. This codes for CASSLDLSSYEQYV.